This entry lists 24 T cell receptor beta chains sequenced from one sample in a study of blood T cell repertoires in COVID-19. Assay used: immunoSEQ multiplex PCR; TCRdb lists only in-frame clones, some missing. This table has about 97,000 clones, about 85% appearing once. Sequenced sample: peripheral blood. Receptors originate from a man aged 50-59 years with active COVID-19.

The chain uses TRBV6-5 and TRBJ2-7, with D maybe TRBD2 (6 bases). The germline V gene encodes CDR1 MNHEY and CDR2 SVGAGI. Trimming removed 2 bases from V and 2 bases from J, with 13 bases in between. The CDR3 totals 15 residues. CDR3 loop: CASSYTGGGTYEQYF. CDR3 DNA sequence: TGTGCCAGCAGTTACACAGGTGGAGGGACCTACGAGCAGTACTTC.

The chain uses TRBV4-1 and TRBJ2-2; D might be TRBD1 (5 bases). Trimming removed 4 bases from V and 1 base from J, with 22 bases in between. This CDR3 is 19 amino acids long. Germline CDR1 MGHRA, CDR2 YSYEKL. In nucleotides, the CDR3 is TGCGCCAGCAGCCCCATTCCCATCCATCCAGGGCAGAACACCGGGGAGCTGTTTTTT. This encodes CASSPIPIHPGQNTGELFF.

In this sample, this clone turned up once. This sequence joins TRBV14 and TRBJ2-7; TRBD1 matches at 11 bases. CDR1 SGHDN and CDR2 FVKESK come from the germline V gene. CDR3 length equals 18 residues. With V trimmed by 3 bases and J by 4 bases, 14 bases remained unmatched. CDR3 sequence reads: CASSHIRGTGGSSYEQYF. The DNA for the CDR3 is TGTGCCAGCAGCCATATACGCGGGACAGGGGGATCTAGTTACGAGCAGTACTTC. Supplemented by reference TRBV14 and TRBJ2-7, the full variable domain reads EAGVTQFPSHSVIEKGQTVTLRCDPISGHDNLYWYRRVMGKEIKFLLHFVKESKQDESGMPNNRFLAERTGGTYSTLKVQPAELEDSGVYFCASSHIRGTGGSSYEQYFGPGTRLTVT.

The rearrangement joins TRBV19 to TRBJ2-1; 10 bases align to TRBD2. V gave up 6 bases and J gave up 7 bases; unmatched junction bases: 12. Germline values: CDR1 LNHDA, CDR2 SQIVND (reference sequence). This CDR3 is 16 amino acids long. The CDR3 is CASSAITSGVWNEQFF. The CDR3 bases are TGTGCCAGTAGCGCTATTACTAGCGGGGTCTGGAATGAGCAGTTCTTC.

This chain links TRBV2 with TRBJ2-5; TRBD2 agrees at 9 bases. Germline V gives CDR1 SNHLY, CDR2 FYNNEI. The CDR3 covers 15 residues. Losses at the gene ends were 6 bases for V and 6 bases for J; bases not matched to a gene: 11. CDR3 nucleotides: TGTGCCAGCAGCCAGACTAGCGGAGACACGAAGACCCAGTACTTC. Translation gives CASSQTSGDTKTQYF. The full variable domain, rest sourced from reference TRBV2 and TRBJ2-5, is EPEVTQTPSHQVTQMGQEVILRCVPISNHLYFYWYRQILGQKVEFLVSFYNNEISEKSEIFDDQFSVERPDGSNFTLKIRSTKLEDSAMYFCASSQTSGDTKTQYFGPGTRLLVL.

About this clone itself: The same CDR3 also results from other DNA sequences found in this sample. The chain employs TRBV3-1 (or the pseudogene TRBV3-2) and TRBJ2-3; no reliable D call. With 2 bases removed from V and 3 bases from J, the gap between germline ends came to 6 bases. Germline CDR1 is LGHDT and CDR2 is YNNKEL (reference sequence). The CDR3 spans 13 residues. CDR3 loop: CASSQRSTDTQYF. The CDR3 bases are TGTGCCAGCAGCCAACGGTCAACAGATACGCAGTATTTT.

The chain has TRBV18 and TRBJ2-5, with D perhaps matching TRBD1 (5 bases). This CDR3 is built from 13 residues. V lost 4 bases and J 7 bases, leaving 13 bases between the germline ends. Germline CDR1 KGHSH, CDR2 LQKENI. The CDR3 loop reads CASSQTPQGTQYF. DNA of the CDR3: TGTGCCAGCTCACAGACCCCGCAGGGGACCCAGTACTTC.

The V gene is TRBV2, the J gene TRBJ1-4; weak D call: TRBD1 (6 bases). This CDR3 region has 14 residues. Germline V gene lookup returns CDR1 SNHLY and CDR2 FYNNEI. V lost 5 bases and J lost 5, with 12 bases in between. The CDR3 is CASSLQGGNEKLFF. The CDR3 DNA reads as TGTGCCAGCAGTCTACAGGGCGGCAATGAAAAACTGTTTTTT.

The chain combines TRBV7-2 with TRBJ2-3; TRBD2 matches 8 bases. This CDR3 has 17 amino acids. Germline CDR1 reads SGHTA; CDR2 reads FQGNSA. V was pared by 2 bases and J by 3 bases, with 10 bases of the junction left unmatched. The DNA for the CDR3 is TGTGCCAGCAGCTTATTGATCACGGGGGGGCCGACAGATACGCAGTATTTT. Protein product: CASSLLITGGPTDTQYF.

This chain joins TRBV3-1 (or the pseudogene TRBV3-2) and TRBJ2-7, with 7 bases lining up with TRBD1. V was pared by 4 bases and J by 2 bases, with 2 bases of the junction left unmatched. This CDR3 is 13 amino acids long. Germline values: CDR1 LGHDT, CDR2 YNNKEL (reference sequence). The CDR3 reads CASSRDRAYEQYF. In nucleotides, the CDR3 is TGTGCCAGCAGCCGGGACAGAGCCTACGAGCAGTACTTC.

The chain combines TRBV5-8 with TRBJ2-5; TRBD1 is a possible D gene (6 bases). Trimming cost V 2 bases and J 5 bases, with 10 bases left between them. CDR1 is SGHTS, CDR2 YDEGEE, per germline. This CDR3 is 13 amino acids long. CDR3 DNA sequence: TGTGCCAGCAGCTTTACAGGGTCCGAGACCCAGTACTTC. Translating gives CASSFTGSETQYF.

The chain is built from TRBV10-3 and TRBJ2-3; 7 positions match TRBD2. The CDR3 is made up of 13 amino acids. Germline CDR1 ENHRY, CDR2 SYGVKD. With 11 bases clipped from V and 10 bases from J, the junction kept 15 bases outside the gene matches. CDR3 bases: TGTGCCGGGGGGGAGGATCCGAGGGCTGCGCAGTATTTT. It yields the protein CAGGEDPRAAQYF.

The CDR3 DNA is TGTGCCAGCACCCAAAGGGAGGTGAGAGCTTTCTTT. Translating it yields CASTQREVRAFF. The V gene is TRBV12-3 or TRBV12-4, the J gene TRBJ1-1; the D is unclear. Between the trimmed V and J ends, which lost 7 bases and 10 bases, there was a span of 16 bases. The CDR3 is made up of 12 amino acids.

CDR3 loop: CASSTLLSGGTEAFF. The CDR3 DNA sequence: TGTGCCAGTAGTACCCTGCTCAGTGGAGGGACTGAAGCTTTCTTT. The gene calls are TRBV19 and TRBJ1-1; the D is unclear. The CDR3 runs 15 residues. From germline, CDR1 is LNHDA and CDR2 SQIVND (reference sequence). Trimming removed 4 bases from V and 5 bases from J, with 17 bases in between.

The chain recombines TRBV30 with TRBJ2-7; 8 bases agree with TRBD1. CDR1 is GTSNPN, CDR2 SVGIG, per germline (reference sequence). V was clipped by 3 bases and J by 1 base; unmatched bases: 5. The length of the CDR3 is 14 residues. The CDR3, as DNA: TGTGCCTGGAGCGGACAGGGTTGGTCCTACGAGCAGTACTTC. This gives the protein CAWSGQGWSYEQYF.

J is TRBJ1-5 and V is TRBV9; 10 bases align to TRBD1. V shed 3 bases, J shed 5 bases, and the junction held 5 bases outside the gene matches. Germline values: CDR1 SGDLS, CDR2 YYNGEE. The CDR3 totals 15 residues. The CDR3 region has the DNA TGTGCCAGCAGCGCAGGGACAGGGGTGGATCAGCCCCAGCATTTT. Its protein product is CASSAGTGVDQPQHF.

The chain recombines TRBV21-1 with TRBJ1-4; TRBD1 is the table's D call, not checked against the DNA. TRBV21-1 is an annotated pseudogene. The CDR3 has 17 residues. CDR3 loop: CASSKGAVYLFNEKLFF. In DNA form, the CDR3 reads TGTGCCAGCAGCAAAGGGGCCGTCTACCTATTTAATGAAAAACTGTTTTTT.

The chain links TRBV11-2 to TRBJ2-5; a weak D match, TRBD2 (6 bases). Germline CDR1 is SGHAT and CDR2 is FQNNGV. Trimming shortened V by 6 bases and J by 5 bases, and 16 bases separated the two germline ends. The CDR3 loop spans 14 amino acids. CDR3 in DNA: TGTGCCAGCAGGCGTCCGGGGGTCGGGGAGACCCAGTACTTC. The encoded protein is CASRRPGVGETQYF.

The chain couples TRBV29-1 to TRBJ2-2, with 12 bases lining up with TRBD1. The ends lost 2 bases at V and 0 bases at J; junction bases unmatched: 16. This CDR3 has 21 amino acids. From germline, CDR1 is SQVTM and CDR2 ANQGSEA. CDR3 nucleotide sequence: TGCAGCGTTGAAAAAGAGGCAGGGACAGGGGGCCCTTTAACGAACACCGGGGAGCTGTTTTTT. Its protein product is CSVEKEAGTGGPLTNTGELFF.

This clone was counted a few times. V and J are TRBV5-6 and TRBJ1-3, with D possibly being TRBD1 (6 bases). V dropped 3 bases and J dropped 3 bases, with 16 bases sitting between them. Germline V gene sequence: CDR1 SGHDT, CDR2 YYEEEE. This CDR3 is built from 16 residues. CDR3 DNA: TGTGCCAGCAGCTCGGCGGGGGGGGGCCGTGGAAACACCATATATTTT. Protein: CASSSAGGGRGNTIYF. Together with reference TRBV5-6 and TRBJ1-3, the CDR3 gives the full variable domain: DAGVTQSPTHLIKTRGQQVTLRCSPKSGHDTVSWYQQALGQGPQFIFQYYEEEERQRGNFPDRFSGHQFPNYSSELNVNALLLGDSALYLCASSSAGGGRGNTIYFGEGSWLTVV.

The V and J genes are TRBV6-6 and TRBJ1-2; possibly TRBD1 for D (5 bases). The CDR3 has 13 amino acids. Trimming removed 8 bases from V and 4 bases from J, with 14 bases in between. CDR1 MNHNY and CDR2 SVGAGI come from the germline V gene (reference sequence). In DNA form, the CDR3 reads TGTGCCAGCTCCCAGAGGCAGGGCTATGGCTACACCTTC. It codes for CASSQRQGYGYTF.

The rearrangement uses TRBV2 and TRBJ2-1; 14 positions match TRBD2. V shed 10 bases and J 6 bases; nucleotides not matched to a gene: 2. Germline V lookup: CDR1 SNHLY, CDR2 FYNNEI. The length of the CDR3 is 13 residues. The CDR3 loop reads CATGTSGGNEQFF. CDR3 sequence (DNA): TGTGCCACCGGGACTAGCGGGGGCAATGAGCAGTTCTTC.

The rearrangement links TRBV18 to TRBJ2-4; 12 nucleotides agree with TRBD1. Germline assignment: CDR1 KGHSH and CDR2 LQKENI. CDR3 size: 21 residues. Trimming at V came to 3 bases and at J to 1 base, leaving 16 bases not matched to a gene. DNA of the CDR3: TGTGCCAGCTCACCCCCCCTCCCGGGACAGGGGGCCAACTCGGCCAAAAACATTCAGTACTTC. It specifies CASSPPLPGQGANSAKNIQYF.

The chain joins TRBV5-4 to TRBJ2-7; the match to TRBD2 covers 11 bases. Unmatched junction bases numbered 5, after V lost 0 bases and J lost 6 bases. This CDR3 is 15 amino acids long. The germline gives CDR1 SGHNT, CDR2 YYREEE (reference sequence). CDR3 nucleotides: TGTGCCAGCAGCTTGGTAGCGGGGGGGGCAGGCGAGCAGTACTTC. Translation: CASSLVAGGAGEQYF.